This T cell receptor (beta chain) originates from a study of post-analysis software for immune sequencing data. The CDR3 runs 14 residues. Germline lookup yields CDR1 SQVTM and CDR2 ANQGSEA. V was shortened by 3 bases and J by 3 bases, with 12 bases between the two germline ends. Every TCR beta cDNA library bore unique molecular identifiers. Starting from approximately 0.95 to 9.8 million T cells, the study yielded approximately 500,000 cDNA molecules. TCRdb reanalysed the PCR reads using MiXCR and keeps one entry per CDR3 protein. The sample records about 760,000 distinct CDR3 sequences, about 32% being singletons. Study-level results: TRBV segments more frequent in patients than in controls numbered about 5 and included TRBV5-6, TRBV5-1 and TRBV20-1. When the samples were clustered directly with F measure, those that had been prepared in the same batch showed strong co-clustering.

This clonotype occurred a few times. What it binds is not known. The TCR originated in a girl aged 10 to 17 with multiple sclerosis. Sample: blood. The rearrangement joins TRBV29-1 to TRBJ2-4, with D maybe TRBD1 (5 bases). Here the CDR3 reads CSVDLQGSKNIQYF. CDR3 sequence (DNA): TGCAGCGTTGACCTGCAGGGTAGCAAAAACATTCAGTACTTC.